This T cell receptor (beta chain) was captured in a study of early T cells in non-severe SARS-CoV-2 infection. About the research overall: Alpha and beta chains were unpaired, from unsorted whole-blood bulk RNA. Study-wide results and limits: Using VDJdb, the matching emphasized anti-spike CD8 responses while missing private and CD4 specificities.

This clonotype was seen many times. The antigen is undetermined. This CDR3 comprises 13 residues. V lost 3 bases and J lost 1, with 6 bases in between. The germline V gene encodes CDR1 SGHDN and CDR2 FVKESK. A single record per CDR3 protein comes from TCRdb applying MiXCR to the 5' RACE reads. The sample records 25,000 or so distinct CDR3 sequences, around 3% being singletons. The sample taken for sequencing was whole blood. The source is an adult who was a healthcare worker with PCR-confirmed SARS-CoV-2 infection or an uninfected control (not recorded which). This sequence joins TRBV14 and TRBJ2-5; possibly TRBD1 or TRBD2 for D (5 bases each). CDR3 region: CASSQRGQETQYF. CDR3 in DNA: TGTGCCAGCAGCCAGAGGGGCCAAGAGACCCAGTACTTC. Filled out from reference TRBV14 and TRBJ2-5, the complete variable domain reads EAGVTQFPSHSVIEKGQTVTLRCDPISGHDNLYWYRRVMGKEIKFLLHFVKESKQDESGMPNNRFLAERTGGTYSTLKVQPAELEDSGVYFCASSQRGQETQYFGPGTRLLVL.